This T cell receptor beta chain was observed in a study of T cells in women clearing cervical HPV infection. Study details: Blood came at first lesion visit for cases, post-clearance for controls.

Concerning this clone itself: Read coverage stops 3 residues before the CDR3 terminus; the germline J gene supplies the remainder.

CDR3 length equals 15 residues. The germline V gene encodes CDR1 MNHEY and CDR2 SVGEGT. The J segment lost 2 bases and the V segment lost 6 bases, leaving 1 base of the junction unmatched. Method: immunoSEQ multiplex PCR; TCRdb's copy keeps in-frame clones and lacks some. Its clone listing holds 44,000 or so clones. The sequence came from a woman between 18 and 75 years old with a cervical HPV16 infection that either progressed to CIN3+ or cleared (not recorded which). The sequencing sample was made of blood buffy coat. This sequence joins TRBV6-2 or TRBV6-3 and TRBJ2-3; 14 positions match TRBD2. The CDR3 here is CASRTSGGATDTQYF. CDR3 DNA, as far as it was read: TGTGCCAGCAGGACTAGCGGGGGGGCCACAGATACG.